The table lists the clone carrying this T cell receptor (beta chain) with a few counts. Trimming at V came to 7 bases and at J to 2 bases, leaving 9 bases not matched to a gene. This CDR3 has 15 residues. Germline values: CDR1 DFQATT, CDR2 SNEGSKA (reference sequence). TCRdb reprocessed the PCR reads with MiXCR, giving one entry per CDR3 protein. The sample holds about 640,000 distinct CDR3 sequences; about 20% are singletons and the top ten take 0.7% to 1%. The record originates from a study of molecular identifiers for immune sequencing clone quantification. The sequencing input was naive CD8+ T cells from blood, with Jurkat cell RNA spiked in. Regarding subset: FACS-sorted CD8+CD4-CCR7+CD45RA+ naive T cells. The receptor was isolated from a human donor in good health. Some libraries in this study had Jurkat cell RNA spiked in. The genes are TRBV20-1 and TRBJ2-2; 8 nucleotides align to TRBD2. The CDR3, as DNA: TGCAGTGTTGGATTTAGCGGGGTCAACACCGGGGAGCTGTTTTTT. Protein: CSVGFSGVNTGELFF.